A selection of T cell receptor beta chains follows, all from one sample in a study of CD8+CD57+ T cells in acquired aplastic anemia. TCRdb fed the reads into MiXCR, producing one record per CDR3 protein. The sample contains about 170,000 distinct CDR3 sequences, 40% to 50% of which appear only once. The sample was sorted CD4+, CD8+, or CD8+CD57+ T cells (not recorded which) from PBMCs. The receptors shown here come from a human donor with aplastic anemia. The CDR3 runs from the conserved cysteine through the conserved F or W. A D gene is named only where the DNA matches it firmly. Some rows have no size entry. The others give once, few or many, or a class for an expanded clone.

v_call: TRBV5-6
d_call: NA
clone_size: many
j_call: TRBJ2-2
cdr3_nt: TGTGCCAGCAGCTACCCGACAGGCCCCGGGGAGCTGTTTTTT
cdr3_aa: CASSYPTGPGELFF

v_call: TRBV7-9
d_call: NA
clone_size: many
j_call: TRBJ2-3
cdr3_nt: TGTGCCAGCAGCTTAGACGAGGCTCTAGCTACGGCAGATACGCAGTATTTT
cdr3_aa: CASSLDEALATADTQYF

v_call: TRBV5-1
d_call: NA
clone_size: NA
j_call: TRBJ1-6
cdr3_nt: TGCGCCAGCAGCTTGGGGACGGCCTATAATTCACCCCTCCACTTT
cdr3_aa: CASSLGTAYNSPLHF

v_call: TRBV15
d_call: TRBD1
clone_size: few
j_call: TRBJ1-6
cdr3_nt: TGTGCCACCAGCAGCGACAGGGCGGCGGGATCACCCCTCCACTTT
cdr3_aa: CATSSDRAAGSPLHF

v_call: TRBV29-1
d_call: NA
clone_size: NA
j_call: TRBJ1-5
cdr3_nt: TGCAGCGTTGGAACAGGGACCTCCAATCAGCCCCAGCATTTT
cdr3_aa: CSVGTGTSNQPQHF

v_call: TRBV15
d_call: TRBD1
clone_size: many
j_call: TRBJ1-5
cdr3_nt: TGTGCCACCAGCAGCGAAGACAGGGGAGGCAATCAGCCCCAGCATTTT
cdr3_aa: CATSSEDRGGNQPQHF

v_call: TRBV6-1
d_call: NA
clone_size: many
j_call: TRBJ1-1
cdr3_nt: TGTGCCAGCAGGGCGGGGATGGTGGGGGGAGCTTTCTTT
cdr3_aa: CASRAGMVGGAFF

v_call: TRBV7-8
d_call: TRBD1
clone_size: few
j_call: TRBJ1-2
cdr3_nt: TGTGCCACTGACAGGGCGGGGAATGGCTACACCTTC
cdr3_aa: CATDRAGNGYTF

v_call: TRBV5-5
d_call: NA
clone_size: NA
j_call: TRBJ2-5
cdr3_nt: TGTGCCAGCAGCTTCCTAAGCCGCCCCAATGAGCAGTACTTC
cdr3_aa: CASSFLSRPNEQYF

v_call: TRBV11-3
d_call: NA
clone_size: NA
j_call: TRBJ2-1
cdr3_nt: TGTGCCAGCAGCCCAGGTGGGAGCACGCATGAGCAGTTCTTC
cdr3_aa: CASSPGGSTHEQFF

v_call: TRBV10-1
d_call: TRBD1
clone_size: NA
j_call: TRBJ2-1
cdr3_nt: TGCGCCAGCAGCCCATTGACCGGGACAGGGTCCTACAATGAGCAGTTCTTC
cdr3_aa: CASSPLTGTGSYNEQFF

v_call: TRBV7-2
d_call: TRBD1
clone_size: many
j_call: TRBJ1-2
cdr3_nt: TGTGCCAGCAGCCACGGACAGGGCTATGGCTACACCTTC
cdr3_aa: CASSHGQGYGYTF

v_call: TRBV2
d_call: TRBD2
clone_size: many
j_call: TRBJ2-1
cdr3_nt: TGTGCCAGCAGTCAAGGGAGGGGTCAGGACTACAATGAGCAGTTCTTC
cdr3_aa: CASSQGRGQDYNEQFF

v_call: TRBV18
d_call: TRBD1
clone_size: NA
j_call: TRBJ1-2
cdr3_nt: TGTGCCAGCTCACCGCAGGGGGTTGGCTACACCTTC
cdr3_aa: CASSPQGVGYTF

v_call: TRBV6-5
d_call: TRBD1
clone_size: NA
j_call: TRBJ2-5
cdr3_nt: TGTGCCAGCAGTTACGGTCGACAGGGCGGAGAGACCCAGTACTTC
cdr3_aa: CASSYGRQGGETQYF

v_call: TRBV29-1
d_call: NA
clone_size: NA
j_call: TRBJ2-3
cdr3_nt: TGCAGCGTTGAATCCCCAGTAACTAGCACAGATACGCAGTATTTT
cdr3_aa: CSVESPVTSTDTQYF

v_call: TRBV12-3/TRBV12-4
d_call: TRBD1
clone_size: many
j_call: TRBJ2-1
cdr3_nt: TGTGCCAGCAGTTTGGCCGGGACAGGGGTTGGGTTCTTC
cdr3_aa: CASSLAGTGVGFF

v_call: TRBV7-9
d_call: NA
clone_size: many
j_call: TRBJ1-6
cdr3_nt: TGTGCCAGCAGGCCCCAGGACAGCCTTAATTCACCCTTCCACTTT
cdr3_aa: CASRPQDSLNSPFHF

v_call: TRBV11-2
d_call: NA
clone_size: many
j_call: TRBJ2-5
cdr3_nt: TGTGCCAGCAGCGCTGGGAGGGGGCCGGGTGAGACCCAGTACTTC
cdr3_aa: CASSAGRGPGETQYF

v_call: TRBV10-3
d_call: TRBD2
clone_size: NA
j_call: TRBJ2-1
cdr3_nt: TGTGCCATCAGTGACCCCGGGACTAGCGGGGAGCAGTTCTTC
cdr3_aa: CAISDPGTSGEQFF

v_call: TRBV11-2
d_call: TRBD2
clone_size: many
j_call: TRBJ2-1
cdr3_nt: TGTGCCAGCAGCCCAGGCCCTCTTGCGGGGGGGCTCAATGAGCAGTTCTTC
cdr3_aa: CASSPGPLAGGLNEQFF

v_call: TRBV5-1
d_call: NA
clone_size: NA
j_call: TRBJ2-3
cdr3_nt: TGCGCCAGCAGCCGCTCCCGGGATACGCAGTATTTT
cdr3_aa: CASSRSRDTQYF

v_call: TRBV2
d_call: TRBD1
clone_size: many
j_call: TRBJ1-5
cdr3_nt: TGTGCCAGCAGAACCAGGGGGCAGGGCAATCAGCCCCAGCATTTT
cdr3_aa: CASRTRGQGNQPQHF

v_call: TRBV7-6
d_call: NA
clone_size: NA
j_call: TRBJ1-3
cdr3_nt: TGTGCCAGCAGCTTAGCATTAGGAAATGGAAACACCATATATTTT
cdr3_aa: CASSLALGNGNTIYF

v_call: TRBV12-5
d_call: TRBD1
clone_size: NA
j_call: TRBJ2-5
cdr3_nt: TGTGCTAGTGGACATGGGACAGGGCGAAAGACCCAGTACTTC
cdr3_aa: CASGHGTGRKTQYF

v_call: TRBV5-5
d_call: NA
clone_size: many
j_call: TRBJ1-1
cdr3_nt: TGTGCCAGCAGTCTAGGGGTCACTGAAGCTTTCTTT
cdr3_aa: CASSLGVTEAFF

v_call: TRBV3-1
d_call: NA
clone_size: many
j_call: TRBJ1-6
cdr3_nt: TGTGCCAGCAGCCCGGACAGTGGTGCGTATAATTCACCCCTCCACTTT
cdr3_aa: CASSPDSGAYNSPLHF

v_call: TRBV15
d_call: NA
clone_size: NA
j_call: TRBJ2-6
cdr3_nt: TGTGCCACCAGCTACTCGGCAGGGACTGGGGCCAACGTCCTGACTTTC
cdr3_aa: CATSYSAGTGANVLTF

v_call: TRBV20-1
d_call: NA
clone_size: NA
j_call: TRBJ2-3
cdr3_nt: TGCAGTGCTAGATTTGGGGGGGCCGGGACAGATACGCAGTATTTT
cdr3_aa: CSARFGGAGTDTQYF

v_call: TRBV10-1
d_call: NA
clone_size: many
j_call: TRBJ2-2
cdr3_nt: TGCGCCAGCAGTGATCTTCCTCCCGGGGAGCTGTTTTTT
cdr3_aa: CASSDLPPGELFF

v_call: TRBV15
d_call: NA
clone_size: NA
j_call: TRBJ1-5
cdr3_nt: TGTGCCACCAGCAGAGAGCGGGGGGCAGTTCAGCCCCAGCATTTT
cdr3_aa: CATSRERGAVQPQHF

v_call: TRBV6-1
d_call: TRBD1
clone_size: many
j_call: TRBJ2-7
cdr3_nt: TGTGCCAGCAGTCGCTCCGGGACAGTCTACGAGCAGTACTTC
cdr3_aa: CASSRSGTVYEQYF

v_call: TRBV19
d_call: NA
clone_size: NA
j_call: TRBJ2-1
cdr3_nt: TGTGCCAGTAGAAGGGGGGCACTACACCACGAGCAGTTCTTC
cdr3_aa: CASRRGALHHEQFF

v_call: TRBV10-2
d_call: TRBD1
clone_size: once
j_call: TRBJ1-1
cdr3_nt: TGCGCCAGCAGTGAGTCCTTACCGGGACAGGGAGGAAACACTGAAGCTTTCTTT
cdr3_aa: CASSESLPGQGGNTEAFF

v_call: TRBV7-2
d_call: NA
clone_size: NA
j_call: TRBJ2-5
cdr3_nt: TGTGCCAGCAGCTCGAGACGTATGGGGGAGACCCAGTACTTC
cdr3_aa: CASSSRRMGETQYF

v_call: TRBV7-9
d_call: TRBD1
clone_size: few
j_call: TRBJ2-7
cdr3_nt: TGTGCCAGCAGCTCAAGCTCCACCGGGACAGGGTACTTC
cdr3_aa: CASSSSSTGTGYF

v_call: TRBV19
d_call: NA
clone_size: few
j_call: TRBJ1-6
cdr3_nt: TGTGCCAGTAGTATTAACAAGGATTCACCCCTCCACTTT
cdr3_aa: CASSINKDSPLHF

v_call: TRBV20-1
d_call: TRBD1
clone_size: few
j_call: TRBJ2-2
cdr3_nt: TGCAGTGCTAGATCCCCTCCGTTGGCCGTAGAGACAGGGGTGATCTTCCCCGGGGAGCTGTTTTTT
cdr3_aa: CSARSPPLAVETGVIFPGELFF

v_call: TRBV6-4
d_call: NA
clone_size: NA
j_call: TRBJ2-2
cdr3_nt: TGTGCCAGCAGCCCCTTAGGCAACGGTGGCGGGGAGCTGTTTTTT
cdr3_aa: CASSPLGNGGGELFF

v_call: TRBV5-6
d_call: NA
clone_size: many
j_call: TRBJ1-5
cdr3_nt: TGTGCCAGCAGCTTGGGAGGGACGGGGAGCAATCAGCCCCAGCATTTT
cdr3_aa: CASSLGGTGSNQPQHF

v_call: TRBV9
d_call: TRBD1
clone_size: many
j_call: TRBJ2-5
cdr3_nt: TGTGCCAGCAGCCCACTGGCTAGCAGGGGGCAAGAGACCCAGTACTTC
cdr3_aa: CASSPLASRGQETQYF

v_call: TRBV6-1
d_call: NA
clone_size: many
j_call: TRBJ1-1
cdr3_nt: TGTGCCAGCATCGGTGGGGGGGGGCACACTGAAGCTTTCTTT
cdr3_aa: CASIGGGGHTEAFF

v_call: TRBV7-7
d_call: TRBD2
clone_size: NA
j_call: TRBJ2-2
cdr3_nt: TGTGCTAGCAGCCCTGGGGGGGATGGCGGGGAGCTGTTTTTT
cdr3_aa: CASSPGGDGGELFF

v_call: TRBV19
d_call: NA
clone_size: many
j_call: TRBJ1-3
cdr3_nt: TGTGCCAGTAGTTTACTCCCAGGGACCTCTGGAAACACCATATATTTT
cdr3_aa: CASSLLPGTSGNTIYF

v_call: TRBV10-3
d_call: NA
clone_size: NA
j_call: TRBJ1-1
cdr3_nt: TGTGCCATCAGAAGCAGGGTGGAGGTTTTGAGCACTGAAGCTTTCTTT
cdr3_aa: CAIRSRVEVLSTEAFF

v_call: TRBV6-1
d_call: NA
clone_size: many
j_call: TRBJ2-7
cdr3_nt: TGTGCCAGCAGTCCCCGGGACGGGTCTTTATACGAGCAGTACTTC
cdr3_aa: CASSPRDGSLYEQYF

v_call: TRBV25-1
d_call: NA
clone_size: once
j_call: TRBJ2-1
cdr3_nt: TGTGCCAGCAGTGAAGCGCACCCCCAGTTCTTC
cdr3_aa: CASSEAHPQFF

v_call: TRBV20-1
d_call: TRBD1
clone_size: NA
j_call: TRBJ2-3
cdr3_nt: TGCAGTGCTCCGGACAGGGGGGGTACGCAGTATTTT
cdr3_aa: CSAPDRGGTQYF